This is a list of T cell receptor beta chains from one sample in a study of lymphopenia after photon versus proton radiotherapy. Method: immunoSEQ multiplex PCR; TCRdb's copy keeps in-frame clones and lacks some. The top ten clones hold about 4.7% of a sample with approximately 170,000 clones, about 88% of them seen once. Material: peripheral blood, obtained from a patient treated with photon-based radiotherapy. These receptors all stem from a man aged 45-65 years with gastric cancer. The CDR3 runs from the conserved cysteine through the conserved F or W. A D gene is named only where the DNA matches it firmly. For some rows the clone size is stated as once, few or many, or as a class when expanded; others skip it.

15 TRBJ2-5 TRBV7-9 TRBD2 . CASSYRTSGIETQYF TGTGCCAGCAGCTATCGGACTAGCGGGATAGAGACCCAGTACTTC
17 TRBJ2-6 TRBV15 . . CATSRGGNPSGANVLTF TGTGCCACCAGCAGAGGAGGGAATCCCTCTGGGGCCAACGTCCTGACTTTC
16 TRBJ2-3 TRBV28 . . CASSSHLGGATDTQYF TGTGCCAGCAGTTCACACCTAGGGGGGGCAACAGATACGCAGTATTTT
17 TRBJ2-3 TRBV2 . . CASSEAGTVSSTDTQYF TGTGCCAGCAGTGAAGCGGGGACGGTGTCTAGCACAGATACGCAGTATTTT
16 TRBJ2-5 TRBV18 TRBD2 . CASSPQGLAGGETQYF TGTGCCAGCTCACCACAAGGACTAGCGGGAGGTGAGACCCAGTACTTC
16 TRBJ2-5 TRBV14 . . CASSQDQGASQVSQYF TGTGCCAGCAGCCAAGACCAGGGCGCATCTCAAGTGTCCCAGTACTTC
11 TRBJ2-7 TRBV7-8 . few CASSPAYEQYF TGTGCCAGCAGCCCAGCCTACGAGCAGTACTTC
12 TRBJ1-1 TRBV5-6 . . CASSLDYTEAFF TGTGCCAGCAGCTTGGATTACACTGAAGCTTTCTTT
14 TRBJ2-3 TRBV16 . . CASSQAGYTDTQYF TGTGCCAGCAGCCAGGCAGGATACACAGATACGCAGTATTTT
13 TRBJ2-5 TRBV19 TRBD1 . CASRTGFSETQYF TGTGCCAGTCGGACAGGGTTTTCTGAGACCCAGTACTTC
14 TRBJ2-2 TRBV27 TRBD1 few CASGDRMNTGELFF TGTGCCAGCGGGGACAGGATGAACACCGGGGAGCTGTTTTTT
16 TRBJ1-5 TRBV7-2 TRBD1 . CASSLAGTGNNQPQHF TGTGCCAGCAGCTTAGCGGGGACAGGGAACAATCAGCCCCAGCATTTT
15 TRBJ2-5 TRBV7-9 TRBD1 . CASRGDRGLRETQYF TGTGCCAGCAGGGGGGACAGGGGGCTCCGAGAGACCCAGTACTTC
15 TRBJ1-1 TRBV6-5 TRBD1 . CASSPTGSRSGEAFF TGTGCCAGCAGTCCGACAGGGAGTCGTAGTGGTGAAGCTTTCTTT
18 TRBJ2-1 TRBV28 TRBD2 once CASSPWTSVTLGDNEQFF TGTGCCAGCAGCCCTTGGACTAGCGTTACCTTAGGGGACAATGAGCAGTTCTTC
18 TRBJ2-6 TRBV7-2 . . CASSLASGYGSGANVLTF TGTGCCAGCAGCTTAGCGAGCGGGTATGGCTCTGGGGCCAACGTCCTGACTTTC
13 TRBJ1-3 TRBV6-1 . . CASTGTTGNTIYF TGTGCCAGCACCGGGACAACTGGAAACACCATATATTTT
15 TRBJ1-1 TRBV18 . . CASSPGGGGNTEAFF TGTGCCAGCTCACCAGGGGGAGGAGGGAACACTGAAGCTTTCTTT
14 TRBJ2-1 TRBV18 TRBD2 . CASSPSGTLGEQFF TGTGCCAGCTCACCCAGCGGGACCCTGGGTGAGCAGTTCTTC
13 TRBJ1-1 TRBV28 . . CASSNRVGTEAFF TGTGCCAGCAGTAACCGGGTGGGGACTGAAGCTTTCTTT
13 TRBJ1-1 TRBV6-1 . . CASSDSPGLEAFF TGTGCCAGCAGTGACTCCCCTGGGCTTGAAGCTTTCTTT
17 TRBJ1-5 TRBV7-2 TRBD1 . CASSLAGTGGNNQPQHF TGTGCCAGCAGCTTAGCGGGGACAGGGGGTAACAATCAGCCCCAGCATTTT
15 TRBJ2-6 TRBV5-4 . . CASSPQGSGANVLTF TGTGCCAGCAGCCCACAGGGCTCTGGGGCCAACGTCCTGACTTTC
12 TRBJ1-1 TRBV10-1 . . CASSDRGTEAFF TGCGCCAGCAGTGACCGGGGCACTGAAGCTTTCTTT
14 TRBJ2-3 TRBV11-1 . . CASSLRGTTDTQYF TGTGCCAGCAGCTTACGAGGAACCACAGATACGCAGTATTTT
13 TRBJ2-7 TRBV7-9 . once CANEAVNTYEQYF TGTGCCAACGAAGCGGTGAACACCTACGAGCAGTACTTC
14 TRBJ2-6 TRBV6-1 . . CASSDGSGANVLTF TGTGCCAGCAGTGACGGATCCGGGGCCAACGTCCTGACTTTC